One and the same sample provided the 11 T cell receptor beta chains below, sequenced in a study of T-cell memory formation after mild COVID-19. TCRdb processed the 5' RACE reads anew with MiXCR; each CDR3 protein has one entry. The data show hundreds of thousands of distinct CDR3 sequences, approximately 25% seen once. The sequenced sample consisted of PBMCs or a T cell subset sorted from them (not recorded which). These receptors all come from an adult woman who had mild COVID-19 (a few samples of this study predate the infection). Cell type and time point are not known.

The chain uses TRBV11-2 and TRBJ2-3; D is ambiguous. Trimming removed 6 bases from V and 3 bases from J, with 16 bases in between. This CDR3 has 15 amino acids. Germline V CDR1 and CDR2: SGHAT, FQNNGV. CDR3 in DNA: TGTGCCAGCAGGACCGGACGCCGAGAAACAGATACGCAGTATTTT. Amino acids: CASRTGRRETDTQYF.

Notes on this clonotype: Lacking the conserved final phenylalanine or tryptophan, this CDR3 likely reflects a read error. V usage is TRBV4-3 and J usage is TRBJ2-7; a possible D gene is TRBD1 (6 bases). V lost 3 bases, J lost 3 bases, and 15 bases lay in between. Per the germline V gene, CDR1 is LGHNA and CDR2 is YSLEER. This CDR3 contains 15 residues. The chain's CDR3 is CASSQSQGMGYEQYY. CDR3 nucleotides: TGCGCCAGCAGCCAGTCCCAGGGGATGGGCTACGAGCAGTACTAC.

This clonotype was seen more than once but under ten times. The CDR3 DNA is TGTGCCAGCAGTCAACTGGGGCTAGCGGGAGCAGATACGCAGTATTTT. Translation: CASSQLGLAGADTQYF. The chain combines TRBV12-3 or TRBV12-4 with TRBJ2-3; 10 positions agree with TRBD2. The CDR3 has 16 residues. V lost 5 bases, J lost 4 bases, and 9 bases stayed unmatched.

This clonotype showed up just a few times. The V and J genes are TRBV9 and TRBJ2-2, with 10 bases identical to TRBD1. Germline V CDR1 and CDR2: SGDLS, YYNGEE. Trimming took 0 bases from V and 5 from J; bases not matched to a gene: 4. The CDR3 totals 16 residues. The CDR3 nucleotides are TGTGCCAGCAGCGTAGGGGACAGGGGTCTAACCGGGGAGCTGTTTTTT. It specifies CASSVGDRGLTGELFF.

The rearrangement joins TRBV2 to TRBJ2-7; perhaps TRBD1 as D (5 bases). Looked up from germline, CDR1 is SNHLY and CDR2 is FYNNEI. This CDR3 contains 13 residues. The V gene lost 10 bases and the J gene lost 0 bases, with 13 bases spanning the gap. Written as DNA, the CDR3 is TGTGCCATAGGGGCAGGGCCCTCCTACGAGCAGTACTTC. Translated: CAIGAGPSYEQYF.

This clonotype was detected a few times. The chain employs TRBV20-1 and TRBJ2-1, with a tentative D call TRBD2 (6 bases). The CDR3 extends over 15 amino acids. V shed 6 bases and J shed 10 bases, with 25 bases lying between them. Germline V lookup: CDR1 DFQATT, CDR2 SNEGSKA (reference sequence). CDR3 nucleotide sequence: TGCAGTGCGATGGAGGGGAGAGGGAAGAAATGGGAGCAGTTCTTC. Protein sequence: CSAMEGRGKKWEQFF.

The chain is built from TRBV2 and TRBJ2-7; 11 bases agree with TRBD2. With V trimmed by 6 bases and J by 5 bases, 3 bases remained unmatched. The CDR3 sequence is 13 residues long. Germline CDR1 is SNHLY and CDR2 is FYNNEI. CDR3 sequence (DNA): TGTGCCAGCAGAGGGGGACTAGCGGACGAGCAGTACTTC. Amino acids: CASRGGLADEQYF.

As for this clonotype: A junction boundary mismatches the germline segment, possibly from a read error. The chain links TRBV6-6 to TRBJ2-5; possibly TRBD2 for D (6 bases). Germline V CDR1 and CDR2: MNHNY, SVGAGI (reference sequence). The CDR3 has 15 amino acids. The CDR3 DNA is TGTGCCAGCAGCCGCCGGGATAGCGGCCAAGATACCCAGTACTTC. Translating it yields CASSRRDSGQDTQYF.

The genes are TRBV6-6 and TRBJ1-2, with D possibly matching TRBD1 (6 bases). V was pared by 0 bases and J by 2 bases, with 7 bases between. Per the germline V gene, CDR1 is MNHNY and CDR2 is SVGAGI (reference sequence). The CDR3 runs 14 residues. The CDR3 sequence: CASSYSDRNYGYTF. The CDR3, as DNA: TGTGCCAGCAGTTACTCAGACAGGAACTATGGCTACACCTTC.

The gene calls are TRBV19 and TRBJ2-3; 11 nucleotides line up with TRBD2. V was clipped by 6 bases and J by 1 base; unmatched bases: 3. The CDR3 runs 15 residues. Germline values: CDR1 LNHDA, CDR2 SQIVND (reference sequence). CDR3 residues: CASRDSGRGTDTQYF. CDR3 DNA sequence: TGTGCCAGTAGGGATAGCGGGAGGGGCACAGATACGCAGTATTTT. The complete variable domain, with remaining parts taken from reference TRBV19 and TRBJ2-3, reads DGGITQSPKYLFRKEGQNVTLSCEQNLNHDAMYWYRQDPGQGLRLIYYSQIVNDFQKGDIAEGYSVSREKKESFPLTVTSAQKNPTAFYLCASRDSGRGTDTQYFGPGTRLTVL.

This clonotype is medium-sized (0.01 to 0.1%). The chain couples TRBV6-1 to TRBJ2-2; TRBD1 matches at 7 bases. Germline lookup yields CDR1 MNHNS and CDR2 SASEGT. Losses at the gene ends were 2 bases for V and 0 bases for J; bases not matched to a gene: 3. This CDR3 has 16 residues. The CDR3 protein is CASSERGGANTGELFF. CDR3 DNA sequence: TGTGCCAGCAGTGAAAGAGGGGGCGCGAACACCGGGGAGCTGTTTTTT.